This TCR beta chain was profiled in a study of Graves' ophthalmopathy and Graves' hyperthyroidism. Researchers took RNA transcripts and amplified TCR beta CDR3 regions from them. First-round RT-PCR employed HTBI primers, with a second-round multiplex PCR after it. MiXCR was run by TCRdb on the multiplex PCR reads, yielding one entry per CDR3 protein. The sample carries almost 750,000 distinct CDR3 sequences, roughly 40% recorded once. CDR3 size: 14 residues. V lost 4 bases and J 2 bases, leaving 12 bases between the germline ends. Germline V gene lookup returns CDR1 SGDLS and CDR2 YYNGEE. This clonotype was seen more than once but under ten times. What it recognizes is unknown. Those donors who had ophthalmopathy presented with moderate-to-severe activity, a CAS of ≥3, a NOSPECS of ≥4 and a duration under 3 months. Pregnancy or lactation, uncontrolled infections and other autoimmune diseases were grounds for excluding patients.

Points from the study as a whole: Sensitivity of about 91% and specificity of 65% to 83% were achieved when a 13-signature model separated ophthalmopathy from stable hyperthyroidism. Detected in blood as well were most expanded thyroid clonotypes with frequency above 0.001.

The receptor was isolated from an adult man with Graves' ophthalmopathy. This chain links TRBV9 with TRBJ1-2, with D possibly being TRBD1 (5 bases). The sequencing input was peripheral blood. The CDR3 nucleotides are TGTGCCAGCAGCCCCTCGGGACGGAACTATGGCTACACCTTC. Protein product: CASSPSGRNYGYTF.